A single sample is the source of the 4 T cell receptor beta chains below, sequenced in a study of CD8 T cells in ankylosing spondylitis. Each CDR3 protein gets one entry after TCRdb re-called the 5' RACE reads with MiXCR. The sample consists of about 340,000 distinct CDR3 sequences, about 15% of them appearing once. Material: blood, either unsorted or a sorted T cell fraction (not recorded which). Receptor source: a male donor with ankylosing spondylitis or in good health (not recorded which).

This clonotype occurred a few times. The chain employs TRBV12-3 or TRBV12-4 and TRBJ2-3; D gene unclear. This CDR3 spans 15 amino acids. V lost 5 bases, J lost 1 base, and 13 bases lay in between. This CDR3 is CASSPTPPGTDTQYF. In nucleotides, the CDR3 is TGTGCCAGCAGTCCCACCCCCCCGGGCACAGATACGCAGTATTTT.

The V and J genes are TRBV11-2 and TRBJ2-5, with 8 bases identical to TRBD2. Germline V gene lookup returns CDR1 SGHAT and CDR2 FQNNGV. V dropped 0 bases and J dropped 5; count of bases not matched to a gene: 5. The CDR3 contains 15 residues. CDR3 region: CASSLEAGVSETQYF. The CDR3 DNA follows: TGTGCCAGCAGCTTAGAAGCGGGAGTGTCGGAGACCCAGTACTTC.

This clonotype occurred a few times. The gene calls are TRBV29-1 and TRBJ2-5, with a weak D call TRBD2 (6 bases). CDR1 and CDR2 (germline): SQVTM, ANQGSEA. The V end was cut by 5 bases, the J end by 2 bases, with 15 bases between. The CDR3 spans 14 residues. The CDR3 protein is CSVNGRELQETQYF. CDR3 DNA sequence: TGCAGCGTTAACGGGCGGGAACTGCAAGAGACCCAGTACTTC.

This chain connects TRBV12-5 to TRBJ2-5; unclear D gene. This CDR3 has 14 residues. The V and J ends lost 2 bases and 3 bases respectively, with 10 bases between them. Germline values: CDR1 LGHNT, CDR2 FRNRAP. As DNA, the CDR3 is TGTGCTAGTGGTTTGAACTACCATAAAGAGACCCAGTACTTC. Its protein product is CASGLNYHKETQYF.